One sample yielded the 17 T cell receptor beta chains listed below, sequenced in a study of T cells in Graves' hyperthyroidism and ophthalmopathy. Researchers amplified the TCR beta CDR3 regions from RNA transcripts. Researchers ran a first-round RT-PCR on the TCR CDR3 using the HTBI primer set. One entry per CDR3 protein, called by TCRdb with MiXCR from the multiplex PCR reads. The sample carries nearly 250,000 distinct CDR3 sequences, about 15% recorded once. The sequenced sample was blood. All receptors come from a woman younger than 30 with Graves' ophthalmopathy.

V gene TRBV7-8 combines with J gene TRBJ2-2; TRBD1 or TRBD2 may be the D gene (5 bases each). This CDR3 has 15 residues. Germline lookup yields CDR1 SGHVS and CDR2 FQNEAQ. Trimming left V 5 bases short and J 4 bases short, with 14 bases between. CDR3 amino acids: CASSHPGGGTGELFF. Here the CDR3 DNA reads TGTGCCAGCAGCCACCCAGGTGGGGGCACCGGGGAGCTGTTTTTT. The variable domain in full, with the rest retrieved from reference TRBV7-8 and TRBJ2-2, is GAGVSQSPRYKVAKRGQDVALRCDPISGHVSLFWYQQALGQGPEFLTYFQNEAQLDKSGLPSDRFFAERPEGSVSTLKIQRTQQEDSAVYLCASSHPGGGTGELFFGEGSRLTVL.

The V gene is TRBV7-2, the J gene TRBJ2-3; TRBD1 aligns across 8 bases. The CDR3 length is 16 residues. Looked up from germline, CDR1 is SGHTA and CDR2 is FQGNSA. The junction had 8 bases not matched to a gene; V was cut back by 0 bases and J by 6 bases. Here the CDR3 reads CASSLAGQGERDTQYF. CDR3 DNA sequence: TGTGCCAGCAGCTTAGCCGGACAGGGTGAACGGGATACGCAGTATTTT.

The rearrangement links TRBV9 to TRBJ2-7; TRBD1 is a possible D gene (6 bases). This CDR3 is built from 15 residues. CDR1 is SGDLS, CDR2 YYNGEE, per germline. Deletions cut 0 bases from V and 3 bases from J, with 13 bases between. The CDR3 DNA is TGTGCCAGCAGCGTAGAGGGACACCTCGACTACGAGCAGTACTTC. Residues: CASSVEGHLDYEQYF.

This clonotype was detected many times. This chain joins TRBV29-1 and TRBJ1-6; 8 bases fit TRBD1. Germline V CDR1 and CDR2: SQVTM, ANQGSEA. The CDR3 has 12 residues. V shed 6 bases and J 8 bases; nucleotides not matched to a gene: 3. CDR3 amino acids: CSVGGQDSPLHF. CDR3 nucleotides: TGCAGCGTGGGGGGACAGGATTCACCCCTCCACTTT.

This clonotype occurred once. This chain links TRBV28 with TRBJ1-2; TRBD1 aligns across 10 bases. There are 16 residues in the CDR3. Trimming took 5 bases from V and 4 from J; bases not matched to a gene: 10. The germline V gene encodes CDR1 MDHEN and CDR2 SYDVKM. CDR3 bases: TGTGCCAGCAGTCCTACTCGGACAGGGGGTAGCTATGGCTACACCTTC. Translated: CASSPTRTGGSYGYTF.

This clonotype was seen at least ten times. The V call is TRBV11-3, the J call TRBJ2-2, with D unresolved. The germline V gene encodes CDR1 SGHNT and CDR2 YENEEA. The CDR3 extends over 12 amino acids. V lost 5 bases to trimming and J lost 2 bases, with 3 bases between them. CDR3 in amino acids: CASSPNTGELFF. In nucleotides, the CDR3 is TGTGCCAGCAGCCCAAACACCGGGGAGCTGTTTTTT. Complete variable domain (other parts from reference TRBV11-3 and TRBJ2-2): EAGVVQSPRYKIIEKKQPVAFWCNPISGHNTLYWYLQNLGQGPELLIRYENEEAVDDSQLPKDRFSAERLKGVDSTLKIQPAELGDSAVYLCASSPNTGELFFGEGSRLTVL.

J is TRBJ2-2 and V is TRBV12-3 or TRBV12-4; D is ambiguous. V was cut by 7 bases and J by 1 base, with 4 bases left in between. This CDR3 has 12 residues. CDR3 DNA: TGTGCCAGCACACAGAACACCGGGGAGCTGTTTTTT. It encodes CASTQNTGELFF.

This clonotype was observed many times. V gene TRBV28 combines with J gene TRBJ1-1; D is unresolved. V was pared by 6 bases and J by 4 bases, with 18 bases between. Per germline, CDR1 MDHEN and CDR2 SYDVKM. The CDR3 runs to 15 residues. The CDR3 protein is CASRSASGEGTEAFF. CDR3 DNA sequence: TGTGCCAGCAGATCCGCGAGCGGGGAGGGCACTGAAGCTTTCTTT.

This clonotype was counted many times. One end of the junction varies from germline; a read error may be responsible. The gene calls are TRBV2 and TRBJ2-1; no reliable D call. Per germline, CDR1 SNHLY and CDR2 FYNNEI. The CDR3 consists of 11 residues. CDR3 amino acids: CASIEDREQFF. Written as DNA, the CDR3 is TGTGCCAGCATTGAAGACCGGGAGCAGTTCTTC.

This clonotype was observed at least ten times. The gene calls are TRBV20-1 and TRBJ1-2, with 8 bases that match TRBD1. The CDR3 sequence is 13 residues long. The V segment lost 1 base and the J segment 6 bases; nucleotides outside the gene matches: 4. Per the germline V gene, CDR1 is DFQATT and CDR2 is SNEGSKA (reference sequence). The CDR3 bases are TGCAGTGCTAGAGTCGCAGGGGGCCATGGCTACACCTTC. Translated: CSARVAGGHGYTF.

This clonotype was seen at least ten times. This chain connects TRBV28 to TRBJ2-3; D not certain. The ends were cut back, 5 bases at V and 6 bases at J, with 9 bases in the middle. CDR1 and CDR2 (germline): MDHEN, SYDVKM. This CDR3 comprises 12 residues. The CDR3 protein is CASSRSLDTQYF. As DNA, the CDR3 is TGTGCCAGCAGTCGATCTTTGGATACGCAGTATTTT. Based on the CDR3 plus reference TRBV28 and TRBJ2-3, the full variable domain is DVKVTQSSRYLVKRTGEKVFLECVQDMDHENMFWYRQDPGLGLRLIYFSYDVKMKEKGDIPEGYSVSREKKERFSLILESASTNQTSMYLCASSRSLDTQYFGPGTRLTVL.

This clonotype was seen a handful of times. In nucleotides, the CDR3 is TGCGCCAGCAGCTTGGACGGGACTGGGGCCAACGTCCTGACTTTC. Protein: CASSLDGTGANVLTF. J is TRBJ2-6 and V is TRBV5-1; D perhaps matches TRBD2 (5 bases). The CDR3 has 15 residues. V lost 0 bases and J 2 bases, leaving 6 bases between the germline ends. Germline V CDR1 and CDR2: SGHRS, YFSETQ.

The rearrangement links TRBV19 to TRBJ2-7; 9 nucleotides align to TRBD2. V trimming: 5 bases; J trimming: 1 base; junction bases outside the gene matches: 9. Per the germline V gene, CDR1 is LNHDA and CDR2 is SQIVND (reference sequence). The CDR3 is 16 residues long. CDR3 protein: CASSPKGLALSYEQYF. In DNA, the CDR3 is TGTGCCAGTAGTCCGAAGGGACTAGCCCTTTCCTACGAGCAGTACTTC.

At least ten counts were recorded for this clonotype. The chain combines TRBV10-3 with TRBJ1-1; 7 bases fit TRBD1. CDR3 length: 16 residues. Germline CDR1 reads ENHRY; CDR2 reads SYGVKD. J was trimmed by 3 bases and V by 2 bases; bases with no gene match: 9. CDR3 region: CAISERQGLPDTEAFF. In DNA, the CDR3 is TGTGCCATCAGTGAGCGACAGGGATTGCCCGACACTGAAGCTTTCTTT.

In its sample, this clonotype was seen many times. V usage is TRBV30 and J usage is TRBJ2-3, with D possibly TRBD2 on 6 matching bases. This CDR3 has 13 residues. CDR1 is GTSNPN, CDR2 SVGIG, per germline (reference sequence). V shed 7 bases and J shed 0 bases, with 11 bases lying between them. The chain's CDR3 is CASGGTSTDTQYF. For the CDR3, the DNA is TGTGCCTCTGGGGGGACCAGCACAGATACGCAGTATTTT.

This clonotype was found many times. The J gene is TRBJ2-7, the V gene TRBV7-9; D is unclear. CDR1 and CDR2 from the germline V gene are SEHNR and FQNEAQ (reference sequence). Trimming stripped 1 base from V and 4 bases from J, with 5 bases between. The CDR3 runs 12 residues. CDR3 DNA: TGTGCCAGCAGCTTAGACTGGTACGAGCAGTACTTC. Its protein product is CASSLDWYEQYF. Based on the CDR3 plus reference TRBV7-9 and TRBJ2-7, the full variable domain is DTGVSQNPRHKITKRGQNVTFRCDPISEHNRLYWYRQTLGQGPEFLTYFQNEAQLEKSRLLSDRFSAERPKGSFSTLEIQRTEQGDSAMYLCASSLDWYEQYFGPGTRLTVT.

The genes are TRBV11-2 and TRBJ1-1; no reliable D call. The CDR3 covers 14 residues. The V gene lost 3 bases and the J gene lost 3 bases, with 11 bases spanning the gap. Germline-derived CDR1 and CDR2 are SGHAT and FQNNGV. CDR3 in DNA: TGTGCCAGCAGCTTCACGGTGGCAGACACTGAAGCTTTCTTT. Encoded protein: CASSFTVADTEAFF.